The entry below gives a single T cell receptor beta chain sequence along with its context. What it recognizes is unknown. This entry belongs to a study of cytotoxic CD8 clonotypes in ibrutinib-treated CLL. Study results and limitations: Different sampling times were used for sustained-remission and progressing patients. Clonality increased at ibrutinib response and stayed stable in sustained remission. At progression, however, it fell back toward baseline.

Here immunoSEQ multiplex PCR was the method, and the copy in TCRdb shows in-frame clones only, minus some. In the table there are some 200,000 clones, 65% to 80% of which are singletons. The germline gives CDR1 MNHEY, CDR2 SMNVEV (reference sequence). This CDR3 region has 15 residues. V lost 8 bases to trimming and J lost 4 bases, with 17 bases between them. The chain employs TRBV27 and TRBJ2-2; tentatively, D is TRBD1 (5 bases). The clonotype comes from a human donor with chronic lymphocytic leukemia. The starting material was PBMCs, obtained after 12 months of ibrutinib treatment. The CDR3 protein is CASSLQALSTGELFF. The CDR3 DNA follows: TGTGCCAGCTCCCTACAGGCTCTTAGCACCGGGGAGCTGTTTTTT.